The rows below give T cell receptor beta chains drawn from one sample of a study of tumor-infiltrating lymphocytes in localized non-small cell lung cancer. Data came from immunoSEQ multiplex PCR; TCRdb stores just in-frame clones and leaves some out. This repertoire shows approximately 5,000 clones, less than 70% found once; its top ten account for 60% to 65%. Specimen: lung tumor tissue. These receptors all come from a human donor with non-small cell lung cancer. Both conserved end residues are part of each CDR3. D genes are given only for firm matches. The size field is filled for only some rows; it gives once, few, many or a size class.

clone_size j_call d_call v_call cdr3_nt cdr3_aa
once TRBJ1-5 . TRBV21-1 TGTGCCAGCAGCAAAGACAAGGAGCAGCCCCAGCATTTT CASSKDKEQPQHF
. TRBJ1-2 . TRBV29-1 TGCAGCGGATCGACGGGTAACTATGGCTACACCTTC CSGSTGNYGYTF
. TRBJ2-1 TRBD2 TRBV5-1 TGCGCCAGCAGCTCCAGGACTAGCGGGGGGGCCAAGGGTGAGCAGTTCTTC CASSSRTSGGAKGEQFF
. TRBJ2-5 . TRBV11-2 TGTGCCAGCAGCTTAGTCGGCTGGCAAGAGACCCAGTACTTC CASSLVGWQETQYF
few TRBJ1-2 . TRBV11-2 TGTGCCAGCAGCTTAGATTCCAGGGTTGGGTATGGCTACACCTTC CASSLDSRVGYGYTF
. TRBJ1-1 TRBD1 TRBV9 TGTGCCAGCAGCGTAGGTGGTGACAGGGTCACTGAAGCTTTCTTT CASSVGGDRVTEAFF
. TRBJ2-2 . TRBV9 TGTGCCAGCAGCGCCCGCGATTCGAACACCGGGGAGCTGTTTTTT CASSARDSNTGELFF
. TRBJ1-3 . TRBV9 TGTGCCAGCAGCGCCCGTGAAAACACCATATATTTT CASSARENTIYF
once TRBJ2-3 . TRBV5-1 TGCGCCAGCAGCTTGGCCGGGGGAGGCAAAGATACGCAGTATTTT CASSLAGGGKDTQYF
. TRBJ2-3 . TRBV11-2 TGTGCCAGCAGCTTAGTACGGTCAAGTCGGTCCCCCGATACGCAGTATTTT CASSLVRSSRSPDTQYF
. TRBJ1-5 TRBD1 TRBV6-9 TGTGCCAGCAGTGCGACAGGGTGGCCAGGGCCCCAGCATTTT CASSATGWPGPQHF
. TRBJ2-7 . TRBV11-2 TGTGCCAGCAGCCCCCTAGTCAGCTCCGTCTACGAGCAGTACTTC CASSPLVSSVYEQYF
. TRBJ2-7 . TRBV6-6 TGTGCCAGCAGTTACTCGGCCAACGAGCAGTACTTC CASSYSANEQYF
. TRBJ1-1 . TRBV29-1 TGCAGCGGAGCGGCGAACACTGAAGCTTTCTTT CSGAANTEAFF
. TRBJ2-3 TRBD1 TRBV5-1 TGCGCCAGCAGCTTCGGCCCGAGGACAGGGGGCACAGATACGCAGTATTTT CASSFGPRTGGTDTQYF
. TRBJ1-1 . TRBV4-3 TGCGCCAGCAGCCAAGGCCAGTCGAACACTGAAGCTTTCTTT CASSQGQSNTEAFF
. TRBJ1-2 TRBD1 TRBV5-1 TGCGCCAGCAGCCTCGGGGACAGGGTTGTCGCTGGCTACACCTTC CASSLGDRVVAGYTF
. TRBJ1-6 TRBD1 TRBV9 TGTGCCAGCAGCGTGGGGGGACAGTATAATTCACCCCTCCACTTT CASSVGGQYNSPLHF
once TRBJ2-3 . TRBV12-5 TGTGCTAGTGGTTACAGGGTCGGCACAGATACGCAGTATTTT CASGYRVGTDTQYF
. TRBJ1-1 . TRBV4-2 TGTGCCAGCAGCCAAGATTTAGCGGGGGAGCGGAAAGCTTTCTTT CASSQDLAGERKAFF
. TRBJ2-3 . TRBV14 TGTGCCAGCAGCCAAGATGCAAAGGGAACAGATACGCAGTATTTT CASSQDAKGTDTQYF
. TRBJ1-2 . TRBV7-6 TGTGCCAGCAGCTTAAACACGGGGGGCTATGGCTACACCTTC CASSLNTGGYGYTF
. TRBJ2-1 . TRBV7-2 TGTGCCAGCAGCCCACAGGGCCATGAGCAGTTCTTC CASSPQGHEQFF
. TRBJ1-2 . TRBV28 TGTGCCAGCAGTTTGGGGGCGGACTATGGCTACACCTTC CASSLGADYGYTF
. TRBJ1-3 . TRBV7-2 TGTGCCAGCAGCTCAACCTATTCTGGAAACACCATATATTTT CASSSTYSGNTIYF
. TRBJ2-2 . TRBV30 TGTGCCTGGAGAGTCTCGCCCCCCGGGGAGCTGTTTTTT CAWRVSPPGELFF
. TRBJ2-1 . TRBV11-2 TGTGCCAGCAGCTTACGATCGCGAGGGGAACTTTCCTACAATGAGCAGTTCTTC CASSLRSRGELSYNEQFF
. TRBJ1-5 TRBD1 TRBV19 TGTGCCAGTAGTCTAGGGGGCTCACCAATCGGCAATCAGCCCCAGCATTTT CASSLGGSPIGNQPQHF
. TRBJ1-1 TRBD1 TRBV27 TGTGCCAGCAGTGACTTCTCTAGGACAGGCCGTGAAGCTTTCTTT CASSDFSRTGREAFF
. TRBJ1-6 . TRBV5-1 TGCGCCAGCAGCTCGACCGCGGGTAATTCACCCCTCCACTTT CASSSTAGNSPLHF
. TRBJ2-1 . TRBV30 TGTGCCTGGAGTGTATTCCGCGGATCCTACAATGAGCAGTTCTTC CAWSVFRGSYNEQFF
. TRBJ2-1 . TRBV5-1 TGCGCCAGCAGCGTGACAGGTTACAATGAGCAGTTCTTC CASSVTGYNEQFF
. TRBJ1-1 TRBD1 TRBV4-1 TGCGCCAGCAGCCAAGTAGTTCTCAGGGGGACTGAAGCTTTCTTT CASSQVVLRGTEAFF
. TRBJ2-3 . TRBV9 TGTGCCAGCAGCCCCCGACTGACAATTAGCACAGATACGCAGTATTTT CASSPRLTISTDTQYF